A single sample gave rise to the 13 T cell receptor beta chains below, sequenced in a study of blood T cells in healthy people across ages. A second PCR of about 6 to 12 cycles used a sample-barcoded 5' primer and a J-beta primer mix. TCRdb called the 5' RACE reads again in MiXCR, with one record for every CDR3 protein. In the table there are some 860,000 distinct CDR3 sequences, approximately 60% of which are singletons. The material sequenced was blood. Every receptor here comes from a man in his forties or fifties in good health.

Comment on this clonotype: Germline and junction disagree at one end, which may indicate a read error. The rearrangement links TRBV5-6 to TRBJ2-5; D remains ambiguous. With the DNA end fitting TRBJ2-7 better, the J assignment may be wrong. Looked up from germline, CDR1 is SGHDT and CDR2 is YYEEEE. The CDR3 is made up of 14 amino acids. Here the CDR3 reads CVSSLVGIASEQYF. The CDR3 DNA sequence: TGTGTCAGCAGCTTGGTGGGTATAGCATCCGAGCAGTACTTC.

The chain uses TRBV14 and TRBJ1-1; D perhaps matches TRBD1 (5 bases). Germline V gene sequence: CDR1 SGHDN, CDR2 FVKESK. V was pared by 5 bases and J by 8 bases, with 15 bases between. The CDR3 totals 13 residues. The DNA for the CDR3 is TGTGCCAGCAGCGGCATGGCGGAGGGGGAAGCTTTCTTT. This encodes CASSGMAEGEAFF.

V gene TRBV27 combines with J gene TRBJ2-3; tentative D call: TRBD2 (5 bases). The CDR3 extends over 14 amino acids. Trimming took 3 bases from V and 2 from J, leaving 9 bases between them. The germline V gene encodes CDR1 MNHEY and CDR2 SMNVEV (reference sequence). Written as DNA, the CDR3 is TGTGCCAGCAGTTTCGGACTGCCCACAGATACGCAGTATTTT. Its translation: CASSFGLPTDTQYF.

The V gene is TRBV20-1, the J gene TRBJ2-3, with 11 bases lining up with TRBD2. Per the germline V gene, CDR1 is DFQATT and CDR2 is SNEGSKA (reference sequence). J gave up 4 bases and V 2 bases, and 2 bases lay outside the gene matches. There are 14 residues in the CDR3. The CDR3, as DNA: TGCAGTGCTAGACATAGCGGGAGGGCAGATACGCAGTATTTT. Its translation: CSARHSGRADTQYF.

This clonotype was observed at least ten times. The rearrangement uses TRBV7-3 and TRBJ2-5; 8 positions agree with TRBD1. CDR3 size: 14 residues. CDR1 is SGHTA and CDR2 is FQGTGA in the germline V gene. Trimming at V came to 2 bases and at J to 5 bases, leaving 4 bases not matched to a gene. In nucleotides, the CDR3 is TGTGCCAGCAGCTTAGCAGGGGGCAGCGAGACCCAGTACTTC. Protein sequence: CASSLAGGSETQYF.

The chain combines TRBV7-2 with TRBJ2-4, with 7 bases aligning to TRBD1. The J call is doubtful: the DNA matches TRBJ2-5 better. CDR1 and CDR2 from the germline V gene are SGHTA and FQGNSA. This CDR3 is 15 amino acids long. CDR3 region: CASSLVDRASETQYF. CDR3 DNA sequence: TGTGCCAGCAGCTTAGTCGACAGGGCATCGGAGACCCAGTACTTC.

The chain's CDR3 is CAISEGYRGYTF. CDR3 nucleotide sequence: TGTGCCATCAGTGAGGGGTATCGTGGCTACACCTTC. V and J are TRBV10-3 and TRBJ1-2; D is undetermined. Germline loops: CDR1 ENHRY, CDR2 SYGVKD. The CDR3 sequence is 12 residues long. The V and J ends lost 2 bases and 7 bases respectively, with 8 bases between them.

The J gene is TRBJ1-4, the V gene TRBV6-5; 7 positions match TRBD1. Unmatched junction bases numbered 5, after V lost 3 bases and J lost 4 bases. Germline CDR1 is MNHEY and CDR2 is SVGAGI. The length of the CDR3 is 15 residues. CDR3 loop: CASSYRGGVNEKLFF. As DNA, the CDR3 is TGTGCCAGCAGTTATCGAGGGGGCGTTAATGAAAAACTGTTTTTT.

To note about this clonotype: A much bigger clone sits one base away, suggesting this may be a read error. V is TRBV27 and J is TRBJ1-2; 7 bases agree with TRBD1. The germline gives CDR1 MNHEY, CDR2 SMNVEV (reference sequence). This CDR3 comprises 15 residues. The J segment lost 9 bases and the V segment lost 3 bases, leaving 13 bases of the junction unmatched. CDR3 in DNA: TGTGCCAGCAGTTTCTTGGCAGGGGGAGGCTCTAGCTACACCTTC. Translating it yields CASSFLAGGGSSYTF.

CDR3 sequence (DNA): TGTGCCAGCAGCCAATTTCTGAGAGAAGAGACCCAGTACTTC. As protein: CASSQFLREETQYF. The J gene is TRBJ2-5, the V gene TRBV3-1; D unclear. V shed 2 bases and J shed 3 bases, with 10 bases lying between them. Germline V lookup: CDR1 LGHDT, CDR2 YNNKEL (reference sequence). This CDR3 is 14 amino acids long.

This clonotype was counted at least ten times. The chain employs TRBV11-2 and TRBJ2-3; 9 positions match TRBD1. The CDR3 contains 17 residues. J lost 2 bases, V lost 1 base, and 7 bases had no gene match. Germline V gene sequence: CDR1 SGHAT, CDR2 FQNNGV. The CDR3 loop is CASSLVGTGLFTDTQYF. The CDR3 DNA reads as TGTGCCAGCAGCTTAGTAGGGACAGGGCTCTTCACAGATACGCAGTATTTT. The full variable domain, completed using reference TRBV11-2 and TRBJ2-3, is EAGVAQSPRYKIIEKRQSVAFWCNPISGHATLYWYQQILGQGPKLLIQFQNNGVVDDSQLPKDRFSAERLKGVDSTLKIQPAKLEDSAVYLCASSLVGTGLFTDTQYFGPGTRLTVL.

This clonotype was seen at least ten times. CDR3 residues: CSVLDGELFF. The CDR3 region has the DNA TGCAGCGTTCTGGACGGGGAGCTGTTTTTT. This chain uses TRBV29-1 with TRBJ2-2; no firm D call. V lost 5 bases to trimming and J lost 7 bases, with 5 bases between them. Germline loops: CDR1 SQVTM, CDR2 ANQGSEA. This CDR3 region has 10 residues.

The genes are TRBV4-1 and TRBJ2-1; 7 bases match TRBD1. The CDR3 spans 14 residues. The junction had 8 bases not matched to a gene; V was cut back by 5 bases and J by 7 bases. CDR1 is MGHRA, CDR2 YSYEKL, per germline. The chain's CDR3 is CASSYRDRTNEQFF. DNA for the CDR3: TGCGCCAGCAGCTACCGGGACAGAACTAATGAGCAGTTCTTC.